These 8 T cell receptor beta chains were sequenced from one sample in a study of lymphopenia after photon versus proton radiotherapy. Here immunoSEQ multiplex PCR was the method, and the copy in TCRdb shows in-frame clones only, minus some. The table includes 150,000 to 200,000 clones, around 85% detected once. Sequences were derived from peripheral blood, sampled from a patient treated with photon-based radiotherapy. These TCRs come from a man aged 50 or older with gastric cancer.

J is TRBJ2-2 and V is TRBV5-1; no clear D gene. CDR1 is SGHRS, CDR2 YFSETQ, per germline. This CDR3 has 14 residues. V lost 5 bases and J lost 0, with 8 bases in between. The CDR3 reads CASRRDSNTGELFF. For the CDR3, the DNA is TGCGCCAGCAGGCGAGACTCGAACACCGGGGAGCTGTTTTTT.

V and J are TRBV4-2 and TRBJ2-7; tentative D call: TRBD2 (6 bases). CDR3 length: 17 amino acids. The V end lost 4 bases, the J end lost 2 bases, and 21 bases lay between the germline ends. Germline values: CDR1 LGHNA, CDR2 YNFKEQ. CDR3 DNA sequence: TGTGCCAGCAGCCTACCGAACTTGGGGGGAGTGGCCTACGAGCAGTACTTC. This translates into CASSLPNLGGVAYEQYF.

A few counts support this clone. The rearrangement uses TRBV19 and TRBJ1-5, with a possible D match to TRBD1 (6 bases). Germline lookup yields CDR1 LNHDA and CDR2 SQIVND (reference sequence). V gave up 5 bases and J gave up 4 bases, with 9 bases separating them. This CDR3 is 13 amino acids long. CDR3 in amino acids: CASSVTGNQPQHF. CDR3 nucleotide sequence: TGTGCCAGTAGTGTTACAGGGAATCAGCCCCAGCATTTT.

This clone was counted once. V usage is TRBV15 and J usage is TRBJ2-2; D is perhaps TRBD1 or TRBD2 (6 bases each). V was shortened by 5 bases and J by 4 bases, with 17 bases between the two germline ends. Germline loops: CDR1 LNHNV, CDR2 YYDKDF (reference sequence). This CDR3 spans 16 amino acids. As DNA, the CDR3 is TGTGCCACCAGCGGACAGACTAGTAGGCGCACCGGGGAGCTGTTTTTT. This gives the protein CATSGQTSRRTGELFF.

The genes are TRBV19 and TRBJ1-3; D uncertain. The CDR3 runs 13 residues. Germline CDR1 is LNHDA and CDR2 is SQIVND (reference sequence). V shed 3 bases and J shed 7 bases, with 10 bases lying between them. CDR3 DNA sequence: TGTGCCAGTAGTATGGGAAGTCGTAACACCATATATTTT. The encoded protein is CASSMGSRNTIYF.

The chain uses TRBV27 and TRBJ2-2; a possible D gene is TRBD2 (6 bases). The CDR3 runs to 14 residues. Trimming left V 0 bases short and J 8 bases short, with 10 bases between. Germline V gene data show CDR1 as MNHEY and CDR2 as SMNVEV (reference sequence). The CDR3 protein is CASSLSPGRGELFF. CDR3 nucleotide sequence: TGTGCCAGCAGTTTATCACCTGGGAGGGGGGAGCTGTTTTTT.

CDR3 in DNA: TGTGCCAGCAGCCCCCGGGTCACACCGGACGAGCAGTACTTC. Translation: CASSPRVTPDEQYF. The V call is TRBV9, the J call TRBJ2-7; no reliable D call. This CDR3 comprises 14 residues. V dropped 4 bases and J dropped 5 bases, with 16 bases sitting between them. The germline V gene encodes CDR1 SGDLS and CDR2 YYNGEE. Using reference TRBV9 and TRBJ2-7 for the parts outside the CDR3, the full variable domain is DSGVTQTPKHLITATGQRVTLRCSPRSGDLSVYWYQQSLDQGLQFLIQYYNGEERAKGNILERFSAQQFPDLHSELNLSSLELGDSALYFCASSPRVTPDEQYFGPGTRLTVT.

The chain couples TRBV10-3 to TRBJ2-3, with TRBD2 matching over 10 bases. Germline V gene data show CDR1 as ENHRY and CDR2 as SYGVKD. This CDR3 spans 16 amino acids. With 2 bases clipped from V and 3 bases from J, the junction kept 5 bases outside the gene matches. The CDR3 region is CAISERLAGVTDTQYF. CDR3 nucleotides: TGTGCCATCAGTGAGAGGCTAGCGGGAGTTACAGATACGCAGTATTTT.